One sample yielded the 18 T cell receptor beta chains listed below, sequenced in a study of cytomegalovirus exposure and HLA in healthy donors. Amplification used 60 Vbeta primers and 13 Jbeta primers. Produced via immunoSEQ multiplex PCR; TCRdb's table is partial and in-frame only. The table lists around 140,000 clones, approximately 79% of them singletons. Sequenced: PBMCs. Receptor source: a male donor in good health and CMV-seronegative.

The chain combines TRBV28 with TRBJ1-4; D is ambiguous. V lost 7 bases and J 5 bases, leaving 8 bases between the germline ends. Germline loops: CDR1 MDHEN, CDR2 SYDVKM. The CDR3 is 12 amino acids. The CDR3 coding sequence is TGTGCCAGCACTGCCCGGAATGAAAAACTGTTTTTT. It is translated as CASTARNEKLFF.

V gene TRBV4-1 combines with J gene TRBJ2-3; tentatively, D is TRBD2 (7 bases). Germline assignment: CDR1 MGHRA and CDR2 YSYEKL. The CDR3 totals 15 residues. V was shortened by 5 bases and J by 0 bases, with 12 bases between the two germline ends. The CDR3 region has the DNA TGCGCCAGCAGCACTAAGGGGGGGAGCACAGATACGCAGTATTTT. It specifies CASSTKGGSTDTQYF.

The chain employs TRBV27 and TRBJ1-2; D is perhaps TRBD1 (6 bases). The V end lost 4 bases, the J end lost 8 bases, and 11 bases lay between the germline ends. The CDR3 contains 12 residues. Germline assignment: CDR1 MNHEY and CDR2 SMNVEV (reference sequence). DNA for the CDR3: TGTGCCAGCAGTTCACAGGGTATGGGCTACACCTTC. Protein product: CASSSQGMGYTF.

This chain connects TRBV28 to TRBJ2-3; a weak D match, TRBD1 (5 bases). Per germline, CDR1 MDHEN and CDR2 SYDVKM. CDR3 size: 14 residues. Between the trimmed V and J ends, which lost 5 bases and 1 base, there was a span of 10 bases. This CDR3 reads CASSILQGTDTQYF. The DNA for the CDR3 is TGTGCCAGCAGTATCCTACAGGGCACAGATACGCAGTATTTT.

This chain joins TRBV29-1 and TRBJ2-2; 8 bases match TRBD2. The CDR3 contains 16 residues. The germline CDR1 and CDR2 sequences are SQVTM and ANQGSEA. After removal of 7 bases from V and 5 bases from J, the junction contained 15 bases not matched to a gene. The CDR3 is CSAPDPARGETGELFF. CDR3 DNA sequence: TGCAGCGCCCCCGACCCCGCGCGGGGGGAGACCGGGGAGCTGTTTTTT.

This chain links TRBV7-6 with TRBJ1-5; perhaps TRBD1 as D (5 bases). Germline CDR1 reads SGHVS; CDR2 reads FNYEAQ. V was shortened by 4 bases and J by 3 bases, with 16 bases between the two germline ends. The length of the CDR3 is 16 residues. The CDR3 DNA sequence: TGTGCCAGCAGCTCAGGTGGGGCATTTGACAATCAGCCCCAGCATTTT. As protein: CASSSGGAFDNQPQHF. Full variable domain (missing parts from reference TRBV7-6 and TRBJ1-5): GAGVSQSPRYKVTKRGQDVALRCDPISGHVSLYWYRQALGQGPEFLTYFNYEAQQDKSGLPNDRFSAERPEGSISTLTIQRTEQRDSAMYRCASSSGGAFDNQPQHFGDGTRLSIL.

This clone has just one count. This chain uses TRBV5-4 with TRBJ1-1, with a weak D call TRBD1 (6 bases). This CDR3 has 13 residues. V lost 2 bases, J lost 3 bases, and 8 bases lay in between. Germline lookup yields CDR1 SGHNT and CDR2 YYREEE (reference sequence). CDR3 nucleotides: TGTGCCAGCAGCTTTAACAGGGACACTGAAGCTTTCTTT. This codes for CASSFNRDTEAFF.

The chain links TRBV5-6 to TRBJ2-7; D is possibly TRBD1 (5 bases). The CDR3 sequence is 12 residues long. Germline CDR1 is SGHDT and CDR2 is YYEEEE. V dropped 9 bases and J dropped 4 bases, with 14 bases sitting between them. DNA for the CDR3: TGTGCCACTCCCTTCCAGGGATACGAGCAGTACTTC. As protein: CATPFQGYEQYF.

This clone was seen only a few times. The gene calls are TRBV4-1 and TRBJ1-6; no firm D call. V shed 0 bases and J shed 0 bases, with 9 bases lying between them. Germline V lookup: CDR1 MGHRA, CDR2 YSYEKL. The CDR3 sequence is 17 residues long. CDR3 sequence reads: CASSQDDPSSYNSPLHF. The CDR3, as DNA: TGCGCCAGCAGCCAAGACGATCCGAGCTCCTATAATTCACCCCTCCACTTT.

The chain recombines TRBV11-3 with TRBJ2-1; D uncertain. The germline V gene encodes CDR1 SGHNT and CDR2 YENEEA. Trimming pared 3 bases from V and 1 base from J, leaving 4 bases between. CDR3 length: 13 amino acids. In nucleotides, the CDR3 is TGTGCCAGCAGCTTCGGTTCCTACAATGAGCAGTTCTTC. Translating gives CASSFGSYNEQFF. Full variable domain (missing parts from reference TRBV11-3 and TRBJ2-1): EAGVVQSPRYKIIEKKQPVAFWCNPISGHNTLYWYLQNLGQGPELLIRYENEEAVDDSQLPKDRFSAERLKGVDSTLKIQPAELGDSAVYLCASSFGSYNEQFFGPGTRLTVL.

The CDR3, as DNA: TGTGCCAGTAGAACAGGGAACACTGAAGCTTTCTTT. Its translation is CASRTGNTEAFF. V gene TRBV19 combines with J gene TRBJ1-1, with TRBD1 as a possible D gene (5 bases). The CDR3 loop spans 12 amino acids. Trimming shortened V by 6 bases and J by 1 base, and 6 bases separated the two germline ends. Germline assignment: CDR1 LNHDA and CDR2 SQIVND (reference sequence).

This clone was detected a few times. CDR3: CASSAGFFLEQYF. In DNA, the CDR3 is TGTGCCAGCAGCGCCGGTTTTTTTTTAGAGCAGTACTTC. The chain has TRBV7-2 and TRBJ2-7; D is unresolved. The V gene lost 5 bases and the J gene lost 7 bases, with 15 bases spanning the gap. Germline CDR1 and CDR2: SGHTA and FQGNSA. The CDR3 totals 13 residues.

This clone was counted only a few times. The V call is TRBV5-1, the J call TRBJ2-7; TRBD1 aligns across 7 bases. Trimming cost V 0 bases and J 0 bases; bases outside gene matches: 3. The germline CDR1 and CDR2 sequences are SGHRS and YFSETQ. The CDR3 loop spans 15 amino acids. The CDR3 protein is CASSLVAGGSYEQYF. DNA for the CDR3: TGCGCCAGCAGCTTGGTGGCAGGGGGCTCCTACGAGCAGTACTTC.

V gene TRBV5-1 combines with J gene TRBJ1-4; TRBD1 aligns across 7 bases. Germline V gene lookup returns CDR1 SGHRS and CDR2 YFSETQ. The trim removed 7 bases at V and 6 bases at J, leaving 9 bases unmatched. The length of the CDR3 is 14 residues. CDR3 protein: CASGYRGIDEKLFF. In DNA form, the CDR3 reads TGCGCCAGCGGTTACAGGGGAATTGATGAAAAACTGTTTTTT.

The J gene is TRBJ1-2, the V gene TRBV14; D gene unclear. V was shortened by 0 bases and J by 4 bases, with 12 bases between the two germline ends. This CDR3 is 15 amino acids long. Germline CDR1 is SGHDN and CDR2 is FVKESK. CDR3 sequence: CASSQEAGPAYGYTF. The DNA of the CDR3 is TGTGCCAGCAGCCAAGAGGCGGGTCCAGCCTATGGCTACACCTTC.

V is TRBV5-8 and J is TRBJ1-2, with a tentative D call TRBD1 (6 bases). This CDR3 region has 16 residues. V gave up 4 bases and J gave up 0 bases, with 16 bases separating them. CDR1 SGHTS and CDR2 YDEGEE come from the germline V gene. The CDR3 spells CASSRRTGRANYGYTF. For the CDR3, the DNA is TGTGCCAGCAGCCGGAGAACAGGGAGAGCTAACTATGGCTACACCTTC.

J is TRBJ2-5 and V is TRBV5-4; 11 bases are shared with TRBD1. Germline V CDR1 and CDR2: SGHNT, YYREEE (reference sequence). The ends lost 8 bases at V and 4 bases at J; junction bases unmatched: 7. The CDR3 sequence is 14 residues long. Written as DNA, the CDR3 is TGTGCCAGTTCCGGGACAGGGGGGGGAGAGACCCAGTACTTC. Residues: CASSGTGGGETQYF.

This chain uses TRBV4-1 with TRBJ1-2, with D possibly matching TRBD1 (6 bases). CDR1 is MGHRA, CDR2 YSYEKL, per germline. V was shortened by 5 bases and J by 6 bases, with 13 bases between the two germline ends. This CDR3 is 13 amino acids long. The CDR3 sequence: CASSDSYRDGYTF. As DNA, the CDR3 is TGCGCCAGCAGCGACTCATACAGGGATGGCTACACCTTC.